In this sample, the clone carrying this TCR beta chain turned up a few times. The CDR3 spans 14 residues. Trimming took 4 bases from V and 3 from J, leaving 13 bases between them. Per germline, CDR1 SGDLS and CDR2 YYNGEE. The data were obtained in a study of OX40 agonist ivuxolimab in advanced cancers. Study summary: Prior anti-PD-1, anti-PD-L1 or anti-CTLA-4 therapy was allowed; around 43% had some.

Measured with immunoSEQ multiplex PCR; TCRdb has only the in-frame clones, and not every one. The sample carries approximately 76,000 clones, 80% to 90% recorded once. The rearrangement links TRBV9 to TRBJ1-2, with a possible D match to TRBD1 (6 bases). The sequencing used CD4+ or CD8+ T cells sorted from blood, collected in a trial of the OX40 agonist ivuxolimab. The clonotype was recovered from an adult with an advanced solid tumor such as melanoma, head and neck, liver or kidney cancer. CDR3 region: CASSSQTGYYGYTF. CDR3 sequence (DNA): TGTGCCAGCAGCTCCCAAACAGGGTACTATGGCTACACCTTC.